The 10 T cell receptor beta chains listed next were all sequenced from one sample in a study of T and B cells in COVID-19 patients. Multiplex PCR with BIOMED2 TRB-A/B primer pools amplified TRB rearrangements. TCRdb re-called the multiplex PCR reads with MiXCR, one entry per CDR3 protein. The sample records several thousand distinct CDR3 sequences, less than 40% being singletons. TRB was amplified from about 260-540 ng of blood genomic DNA. Material for sequencing was blood. The source of these receptors is a human donor who had recovered from COVID-19.

In its sample, this clonotype is medium-sized. The rearrangement uses TRBV29-1 and TRBJ2-7; TRBD1 matches at 11 bases. V was pared by 6 bases and J by 4 bases, with 8 bases of the junction left unmatched. Germline V gene lookup returns CDR1 SQVTM and CDR2 ANQGSEA. The CDR3 loop spans 14 amino acids. This chain's CDR3 is CSVEGQGGDYEQYF. The CDR3 coding sequence is TGCAGCGTAGAGGGACAGGGGGGAGATTACGAGCAGTACTTC.

This chain joins TRBV11-2 and TRBJ1-1; D not resolved. The germline V gene encodes CDR1 SGHAT and CDR2 FQNNGV. V lost 0 bases to trimming and J lost 1 base, with 12 bases between them. The CDR3 extends over 16 amino acids. The CDR3 nucleotides are TGTGCCAGCAGCTTAGATTTCGGAAACAAGAACACTGAAGCTTTCTTT. Amino acid sequence: CASSLDFGNKNTEAFF. The variable domain in full, with the rest retrieved from reference TRBV11-2 and TRBJ1-1, is EAGVAQSPRYKIIEKRQSVAFWCNPISGHATLYWYQQILGQGPKLLIQFQNNGVVDDSQLPKDRFSAERLKGVDSTLKIQPAKLEDSAVYLCASSLDFGNKNTEAFFGQGTRLTVV.

The chain recombines TRBV6-4 with TRBJ2-7, with 8 bases identical to TRBD1. This CDR3 is 14 amino acids long. Trimming took 0 bases from V and 3 from J; bases not matched to a gene: 1. Germline V lookup: CDR1 MRHNA, CDR2 SNTAGT. In DNA form, the CDR3 reads TGTGCCAGCAGTGACTCTGACAGGGGCTACGAGCAGTACTTC. It encodes CASSDSDRGYEQYF.

This clonotype came up a few times. J is TRBJ1-2 and V is TRBV18; 7 bases align to TRBD1. The V gene end was trimmed by 1 base and the J gene end by 11 bases; junction bases not matched to a gene: 7. The CDR3 totals 13 residues. Germline V gene data show CDR1 as KGHSH and CDR2 as LQKENI. In nucleotides, the CDR3 is TGTGCCAGCTCACCACAGGGGGCAGACCGATACACCTTC. Amino acids: CASSPQGADRYTF.

This clonotype has more than one count but fewer than ten. This chain joins TRBV30 and TRBJ2-3, with TRBD2 identical over 9 bases. The V and J ends lost 0 bases and 4 bases, in that order; junction bases with no gene match: 20. The V gene's germline CDR1 is GTSNPN and CDR2 SVGIG (reference sequence). The CDR3 runs to 20 residues. The CDR3 spells CAWSVHVRGWREGHSDTQYF. The CDR3 DNA is TGTGCCTGGAGTGTACACGTCAGGGGTTGGCGGGAGGGCCACTCAGATACGCAGTATTTT.

By share, this clonotype ranks as medium-sized. The chain has TRBV30 and TRBJ1-5; D possibly corresponds to TRBD1 (6 bases). The CDR3 has 15 amino acids. Trimming shortened V by 0 bases and J by 0 bases, and 9 bases separated the two germline ends. Looked up from germline, CDR1 is GTSNPN and CDR2 is SVGIG (reference sequence). CDR3 region: CAWSVRGGSNQPQHF. As DNA, the CDR3 is TGTGCCTGGAGTGTACGAGGGGGTAGCAATCAGCCCCAGCATTTT.

The chain combines TRBV19 with TRBJ2-7; D is perhaps TRBD1 (7 bases). CDR3 length: 15 amino acids. The germline V and J ends were trimmed by 3 bases and 2 bases, with 14 bases remaining between them. The germline V gene encodes CDR1 LNHDA and CDR2 SQIVND (reference sequence). The CDR3 protein is CASSIGGGDPYEQYF. CDR3 sequence (DNA): TGTGCCAGTAGTATTGGAGGGGGCGACCCCTACGAGCAGTACTTC.

The rearrangement uses TRBV12-3 or TRBV12-4 and TRBJ2-3, with 11 positions matching TRBD2. V lost 0 bases and J lost 1; bases outside the gene matches: 6. The CDR3 sequence is 18 residues long. The CDR3 here is CASSLASGRAQRTDTQYF. CDR3 DNA: TGTGCCAGCAGTTTAGCTAGCGGGAGGGCCCAACGCACAGATACGCAGTATTTT.

This clonotype was counted between two and nine times. CDR3 residues: CASSYRDRAAGGYTF. For the CDR3, the DNA is TGTGCCAGCAGTTACAGGGACAGGGCTGCGGGTGGCTACACCTTC. The chain joins TRBV6-5 to TRBJ1-2; 9 bases fit TRBD1. From germline, CDR1 is MNHEY and CDR2 SVGAGI. The CDR3 has 15 amino acids. V shed 2 bases, J shed 7 bases, and the junction held 8 bases outside the gene matches.

The V call is TRBV19, the J call TRBJ1-2, with a tentative D call TRBD1 (5 bases). Germline V gene sequence: CDR1 LNHDA, CDR2 SQIVND (reference sequence). The V end was cut by 0 bases, the J end by 2 bases, with 10 bases between. The CDR3 runs 15 residues. The CDR3, as DNA: TGTGCCAGTAGTATAGACAGGGCTGAAAACTATGGCTACACCTTC. Protein sequence: CASSIDRAENYGYTF.